This T cell receptor (beta chain) appears in the sequencing data of a study of regulatory T cells in long-lasting Graves disease. This clonotype came up many times. Its antigen is currently unknown. Time point noted: newly diagnosed GD, antithyroid drugs for less than 3 months. Isolated PBMC RNA provided the starting material for the TCR library. Study results and limitations: Researchers reported studying only peripheral blood, not thyroid tissue. Preferential use of TRBV28, TRBJ1-2 and TRBJ2-5 was seen in persistent disease.

In building TCR beta libraries, iRepertoire HTBI primers were used together with Arm-PCR of CDR3 regions. TCRdb independently ran MiXCR on the multiplex PCR reads; one entry per CDR3 protein. The sample carries about 220,000 distinct CDR3 sequences, roughly a fifth recorded once. V was trimmed by 2 bases and J by 5 bases, leaving 9 bases between them. This CDR3 comprises 13 residues. The germline V gene has CDR1 MNHEY and CDR2 SVGAGI. In addition, the sample was reused for a study of T cells in Graves' hyperthyroidism and ophthalmopathy. That investigation notes: Using 13 V-J features, a model discriminated ophthalmopathy from stable hyperthyroidism.

The origin of this receptor is a woman aged 25 to 39 with Graves disease. This chain uses TRBV6-5 with TRBJ1-1; D gene ambiguous. The sample consisted of peripheral blood mononuclear cells (PBMCs), taken at new diagnosis, from a patient treated with antithyroid drugs. CDR3 in amino acids: CASSYRVGTEAFF. CDR3 DNA sequence: TGTGCCAGCAGTTACCGTGTTGGAACTGAAGCTTTCTTT.